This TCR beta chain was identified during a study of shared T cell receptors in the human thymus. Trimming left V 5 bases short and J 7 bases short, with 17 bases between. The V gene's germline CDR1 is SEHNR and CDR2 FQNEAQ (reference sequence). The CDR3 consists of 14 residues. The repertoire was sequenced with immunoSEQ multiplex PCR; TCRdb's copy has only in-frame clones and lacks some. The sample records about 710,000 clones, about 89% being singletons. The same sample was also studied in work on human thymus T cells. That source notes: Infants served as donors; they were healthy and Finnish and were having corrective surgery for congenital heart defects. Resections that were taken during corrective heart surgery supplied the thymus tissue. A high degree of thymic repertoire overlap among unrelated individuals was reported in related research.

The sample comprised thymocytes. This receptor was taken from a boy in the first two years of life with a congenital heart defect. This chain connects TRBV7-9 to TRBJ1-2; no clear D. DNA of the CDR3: TGTGCCAGCAGCGCACAGACTATTAAGGGTGGCTACACCTTC. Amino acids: CASSAQTIKGGYTF.